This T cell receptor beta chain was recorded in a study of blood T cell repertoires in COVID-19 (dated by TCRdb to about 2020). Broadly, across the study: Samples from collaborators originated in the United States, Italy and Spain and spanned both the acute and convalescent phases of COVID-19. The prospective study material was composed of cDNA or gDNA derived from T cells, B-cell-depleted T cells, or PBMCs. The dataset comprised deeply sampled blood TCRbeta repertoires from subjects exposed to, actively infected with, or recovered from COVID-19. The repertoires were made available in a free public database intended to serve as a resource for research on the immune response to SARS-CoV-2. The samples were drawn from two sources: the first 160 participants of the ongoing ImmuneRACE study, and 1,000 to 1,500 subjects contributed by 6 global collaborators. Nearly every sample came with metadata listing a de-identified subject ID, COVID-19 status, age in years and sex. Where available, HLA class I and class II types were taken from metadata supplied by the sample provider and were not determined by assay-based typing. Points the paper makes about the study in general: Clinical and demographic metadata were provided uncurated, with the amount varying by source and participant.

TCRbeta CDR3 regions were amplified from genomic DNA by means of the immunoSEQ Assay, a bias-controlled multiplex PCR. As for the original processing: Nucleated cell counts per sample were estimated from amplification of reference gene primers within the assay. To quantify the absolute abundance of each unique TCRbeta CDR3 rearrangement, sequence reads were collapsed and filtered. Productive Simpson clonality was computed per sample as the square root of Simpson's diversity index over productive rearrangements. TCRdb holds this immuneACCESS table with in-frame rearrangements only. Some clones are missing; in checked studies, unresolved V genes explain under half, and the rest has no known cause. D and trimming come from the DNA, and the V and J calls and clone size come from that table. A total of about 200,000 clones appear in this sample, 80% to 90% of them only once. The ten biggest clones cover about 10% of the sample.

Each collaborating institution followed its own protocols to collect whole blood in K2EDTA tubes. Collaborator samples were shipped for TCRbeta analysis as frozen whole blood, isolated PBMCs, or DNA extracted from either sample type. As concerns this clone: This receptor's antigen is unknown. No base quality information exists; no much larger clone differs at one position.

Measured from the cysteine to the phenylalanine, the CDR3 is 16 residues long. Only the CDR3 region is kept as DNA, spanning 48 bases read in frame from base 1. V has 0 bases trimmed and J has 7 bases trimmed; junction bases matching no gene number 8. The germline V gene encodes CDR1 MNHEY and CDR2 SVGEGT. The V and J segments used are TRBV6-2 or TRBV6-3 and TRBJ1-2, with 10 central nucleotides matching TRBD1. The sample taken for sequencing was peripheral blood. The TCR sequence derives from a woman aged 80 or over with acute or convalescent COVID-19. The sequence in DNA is TGTGCCAGCAGTTACTCCCTCGGACAGGGGGAGCGTGGCTACACCTTC. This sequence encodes CASSYSLGQGERGYTF.